Presented here are 6 T cell receptor beta chains from one specimen sequenced in a study of T cell responses to AZD1222 COVID-19 vaccine. Repertoires were generated with immunoSEQ multiplex PCR, while TCRdb's copy carries only in-frame clones and drops some. This table has about 120,000 clones, 92% appearing once. The material was peripheral blood, obtained 28 days after the second AZD1222 dose. The receptors were gathered from an adult who received the AZD1222 COVID-19 vaccine.

The V and J genes are TRBV10-2 and TRBJ2-7; 8 bases map to TRBD2. The ends lost 3 bases at V and 4 bases at J; junction bases unmatched: 8. Looked up from germline, CDR1 is WSHSY and CDR2 is SAAADI. The CDR3 length is 15 residues. CDR3 in amino acids: CASSDTGGRHYEQYF. CDR3 coding DNA: TGCGCCAGCAGTGATACTGGCGGGAGGCATTACGAGCAGTACTTC.

This clone was seen just once. The chain combines TRBV9 with TRBJ2-2, with D possibly being TRBD1 or TRBD2 (5 bases each). Trimming took off 8 bases at V and 2 bases at J, with 13 bases between the two ends. The CDR3 loop spans 14 amino acids. Germline-derived CDR1 and CDR2 are SGDLS and YYNGEE. The CDR3 DNA sequence: TGTGCCAGTACCGGGACCTTAAACACCGGGGAGCTGTTTTTT. Its protein is CASTGTLNTGELFF.

This chain connects TRBV5-1 to TRBJ2-1; TRBD2 matches at 7 bases. V lost 4 bases to trimming and J lost 7 bases; unmatched junction nucleotides: 11. This CDR3 region has 15 residues. Germline values: CDR1 SGHRS, CDR2 YFSETQ. CDR3: CASSVGGSLINEQFF. For the CDR3, the DNA is TGCGCCAGCAGCGTGGGGGGGAGCTTAATTAATGAGCAGTTCTTC.

The chain carries TRBV11-2 and TRBJ1-1; perhaps TRBD1 as D (6 bases). Between the trimmed V and J ends, which lost 4 bases and 3 bases, there was a span of 9 bases. Per germline, CDR1 SGHAT and CDR2 FQNNGV. The CDR3 contains 13 residues. The CDR3 nucleotides read TGTGCCAGCAGCTACCGGACAGACACTGAAGCTTTCTTT. This gives the protein CASSYRTDTEAFF.

This clone showed up just a few times. The CDR3 sequence: CANYEQYF. CDR3 sequence (DNA): TGTGCCAACTACGAGCAGTACTTC. The V and J genes are TRBV2 and TRBJ2-7; D is undetermined. The V gene's germline CDR1 is SNHLY and CDR2 FYNNEI. The V gene lost 10 bases and the J gene lost 3 bases, with 1 base spanning the gap. This CDR3 is 8 amino acids long.

The genes are TRBV6-5 and TRBJ1-5, with 9 bases matching TRBD1. V trimming: 5 bases; J trimming: 2 bases; junction bases outside the gene matches: 4. The CDR3 has 15 amino acids. Looked up from germline, CDR1 is MNHEY and CDR2 is SVGAGI. The CDR3 nucleotides are TGTGCCAGCAGTCCCCGGGACAGGGGCAATCAGCCCCAGCATTTT. Protein sequence: CASSPRDRGNQPQHF.